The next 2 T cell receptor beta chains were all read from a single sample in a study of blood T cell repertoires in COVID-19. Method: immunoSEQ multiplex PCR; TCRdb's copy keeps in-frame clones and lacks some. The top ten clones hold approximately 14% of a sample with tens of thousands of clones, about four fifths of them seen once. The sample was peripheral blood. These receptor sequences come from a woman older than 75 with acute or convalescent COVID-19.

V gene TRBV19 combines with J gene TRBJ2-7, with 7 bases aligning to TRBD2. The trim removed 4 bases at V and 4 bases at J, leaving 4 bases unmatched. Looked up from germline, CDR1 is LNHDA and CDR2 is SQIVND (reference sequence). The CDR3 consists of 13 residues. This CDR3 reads CASSSGRGYEQYF. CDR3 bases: TGTGCCAGTAGTAGCGGGAGAGGTTACGAGCAGTACTTC.

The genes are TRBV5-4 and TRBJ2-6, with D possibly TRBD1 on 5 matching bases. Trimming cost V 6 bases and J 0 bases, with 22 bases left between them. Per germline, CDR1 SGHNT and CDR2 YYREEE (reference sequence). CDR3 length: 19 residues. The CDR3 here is CASTRYRQRWLSGANVLTF. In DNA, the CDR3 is TGTGCCAGCACGCGTTATAGACAGAGGTGGCTCTCTGGGGCCAACGTCCTGACTTTC. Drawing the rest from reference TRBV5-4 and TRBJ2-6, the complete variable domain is ETGVTQSPTHLIKTRGQQVTLRCSSQSGHNTVSWYQQALGQGPQFIFQYYREEENGRGNFPPRFSGLQFPNYSSELNVNALELDDSALYLCASTRYRQRWLSGANVLTFGAGSRLTVL.